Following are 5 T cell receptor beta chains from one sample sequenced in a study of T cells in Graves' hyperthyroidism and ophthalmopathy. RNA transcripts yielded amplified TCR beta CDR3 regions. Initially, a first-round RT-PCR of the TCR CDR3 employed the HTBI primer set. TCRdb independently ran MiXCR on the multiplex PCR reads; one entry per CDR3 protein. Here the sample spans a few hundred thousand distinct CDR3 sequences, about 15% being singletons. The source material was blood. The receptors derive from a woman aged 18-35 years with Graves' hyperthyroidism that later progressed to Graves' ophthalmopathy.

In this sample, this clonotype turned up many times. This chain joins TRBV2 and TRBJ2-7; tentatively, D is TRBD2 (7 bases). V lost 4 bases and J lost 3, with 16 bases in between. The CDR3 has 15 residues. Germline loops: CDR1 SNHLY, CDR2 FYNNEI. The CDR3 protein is CASSVWGEGGYEQYF. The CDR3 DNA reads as TGTGCCAGCAGTGTTTGGGGGGAGGGGGGCTACGAGCAGTACTTC.

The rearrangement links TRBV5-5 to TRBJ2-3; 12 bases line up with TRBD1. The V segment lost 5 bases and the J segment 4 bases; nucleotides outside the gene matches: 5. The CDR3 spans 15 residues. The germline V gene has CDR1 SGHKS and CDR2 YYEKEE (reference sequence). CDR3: CASRDGTGGPDTQYF. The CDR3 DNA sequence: TGTGCCAGCAGAGACGGGACAGGGGGCCCAGATACGCAGTATTTT.

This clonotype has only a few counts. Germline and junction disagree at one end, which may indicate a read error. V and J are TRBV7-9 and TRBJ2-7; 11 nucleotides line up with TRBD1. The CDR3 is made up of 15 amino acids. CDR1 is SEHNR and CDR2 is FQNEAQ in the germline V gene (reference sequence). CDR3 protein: CASSLGDRGNYELYF. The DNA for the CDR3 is TGTGCCAGCAGCTTAGGGGACAGGGGGAACTACGAGCTGTACTTC.

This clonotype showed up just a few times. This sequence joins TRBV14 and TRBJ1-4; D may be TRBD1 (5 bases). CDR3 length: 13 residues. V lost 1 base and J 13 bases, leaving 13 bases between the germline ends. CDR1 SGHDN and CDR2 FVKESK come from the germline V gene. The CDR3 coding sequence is TGTGCCAGCAGCCAAGCTGGGGCCCGAGGACTGTTTTTT. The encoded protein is CASSQAGARGLFF.

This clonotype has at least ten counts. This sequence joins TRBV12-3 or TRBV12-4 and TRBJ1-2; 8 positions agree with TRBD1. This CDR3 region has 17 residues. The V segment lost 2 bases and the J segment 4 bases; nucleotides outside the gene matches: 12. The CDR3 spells CASSLPPGWTGRYGYTF. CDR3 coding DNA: TGTGCCAGCAGTTTACCACCAGGATGGACAGGGCGCTATGGCTACACCTTC.